Shown below are 21 T cell receptor beta chains from a single sample sequenced in a study of T cell responses to AZD1222 COVID-19 vaccine. This table comes from immunoSEQ multiplex PCR, and its TCRdb copy is limited to in-frame clones, with some not included. This sample has 95,000 to 150,000 clones; 80% to 90% occur once, and the top ten carry over 25%. The starting material was peripheral blood, obtained 28 days after the second AZD1222 dose. The source of these receptors is an adult who received the AZD1222 COVID-19 vaccine.

The chain employs TRBV27 and TRBJ1-1; D not certain. The germline V gene encodes CDR1 MNHEY and CDR2 SMNVEV (reference sequence). The CDR3 sequence is 18 residues long. Deletions cut 7 bases from V and 0 bases from J, with 24 bases between. The CDR3 sequence: CASTPEWSGLKMNTEAFF. DNA for the CDR3: TGTGCCAGCACCCCCGAGTGGTCAGGACTTAAAATGAACACTGAAGCTTTCTTT.

The chain combines TRBV27 with TRBJ2-7, with D possibly matching TRBD1 (6 bases). CDR1 and CDR2 from the germline V gene are MNHEY and SMNVEV (reference sequence). CDR3 length equals 15 residues. V lost 7 bases, J lost 5 bases, and 21 bases lay in between. The CDR3 spells CASTPPGHPPDEQYF. The CDR3 region has the DNA TGTGCCAGCACCCCACCGGGACACCCTCCCGACGAGCAGTACTTC.

The chain carries TRBV11-2 and TRBJ1-6, with D hard to call. The CDR3 is made up of 13 amino acids. Germline V gene lookup returns CDR1 SGHAT and CDR2 FQNNGV. The ends were cut back, 6 bases at V and 7 bases at J, with 10 bases in the middle. CDR3 sequence: CASSRQINSPLHF. The CDR3 DNA reads TGTGCCAGCAGTAGACAAATAAATTCACCCCTCCACTTT.

The chain recombines TRBV6-5 with TRBJ2-1; 11 bases align to TRBD2. Germline-derived CDR1 and CDR2 are MNHEY and SVGAGI. This CDR3 has 15 amino acids. The trim removed 2 bases at V and 10 bases at J, leaving 7 bases unmatched. The CDR3 nucleotides read TGTGCCAGCAGTTACCTGACTAGCGGGGAGACCGAGCAGTTCTTC. This gives the protein CASSYLTSGETEQFF.

The V call is TRBV9, the J call TRBJ2-1; possible D gene TRBD2, 5 bases. This CDR3 region has 15 residues. V dropped 0 bases and J dropped 7 bases, with 14 bases sitting between them. Germline CDR1 reads SGDLS; CDR2 reads YYNGEE. The CDR3 bases are TGTGCCAGCAGCGTAGGGAGAGGGAGCGCGAATGAGCAGTTCTTC. It yields the protein CASSVGRGSANEQFF.

This clone has more than one count but fewer than ten. The chain couples TRBV7-2 to TRBJ1-5; 7 bases match TRBD1. After removal of 5 bases from V and 3 bases from J, the junction contained 7 bases not matched to a gene. This CDR3 comprises 15 residues. CDR1 and CDR2 from the germline V gene are SGHTA and FQGNSA. CDR3 nucleotide sequence: TGTGCCAGCAGCGTCCGGGACAGAGACAATCAGCCCCAGCATTTT. Protein: CASSVRDRDNQPQHF.

The chain combines TRBV9 with TRBJ2-3; D is undetermined. V gave up 0 bases and J gave up 2 bases, with 10 bases separating them. Germline-derived CDR1 and CDR2 are SGDLS and YYNGEE. The CDR3 consists of 15 residues. The CDR3 is CASSVGYSATDTQYF. CDR3 nucleotide sequence: TGTGCCAGCAGCGTAGGTTACTCCGCCACAGATACGCAGTATTTT.

The chain carries TRBV28 and TRBJ2-6, with D uncertain. The CDR3 runs 15 residues. Trimming stripped 4 bases from V and 2 bases from J, with 9 bases between. Per the germline V gene, CDR1 is MDHEN and CDR2 is SYDVKM. The CDR3 sequence is CASSSGAAGANVLTF. The CDR3 bases are TGTGCCAGCAGTTCCGGAGCCGCTGGGGCCAACGTCCTGACTTTC.

V and J are TRBV5-1 and TRBJ2-3, with TRBD2 identical over 10 bases. V was clipped by 4 bases and J by 8 bases; unmatched bases: 13. The CDR3 covers 16 residues. CDR1 is SGHRS, CDR2 YFSETQ, per germline. Here the CDR3 reads CASSPSGLARSGTQYF. The CDR3 nucleotides are TGCGCCAGCAGCCCCTCGGGACTAGCGAGGAGTGGTACGCAGTATTTT.

This chain uses TRBV7-8 with TRBJ1-3; 7 bases align to TRBD1. The V gene end was trimmed by 5 bases and the J gene end by 4 bases; junction bases not matched to a gene: 20. The CDR3 length is 19 residues. Germline CDR1 is SGHVS and CDR2 is FQNEAQ. In DNA form, the CDR3 reads TGTGCCAGCAGCCACATAATGACGACAGGGAAGGTTCGGGGAAACACCATATATTTT. It encodes CASSHIMTTGKVRGNTIYF. The full variable domain, with the rest looked up from reference TRBV7-8 and TRBJ1-3, is GAGVSQSPRYKVAKRGQDVALRCDPISGHVSLFWYQQALGQGPEFLTYFQNEAQLDKSGLPSDRFFAERPEGSVSTLKIQRTQQEDSAVYLCASSHIMTTGKVRGNTIYFGEGSWLTVV.

The chain carries TRBV4-3 and TRBJ2-7; 7 bases are a match to TRBD2. Germline CDR1 and CDR2: LGHNA and YSLEER. This CDR3 is built from 14 residues. Trimming cost V 3 bases and J 3 bases; bases outside gene matches: 5. The CDR3, as DNA: TGCGCCAGCAGCCAGGGGGAGGGTCGCTACGAGCAGTACTTC. As protein: CASSQGEGRYEQYF.

Note on this clone: The sample carries other DNA sequences with the same CDR3. The rearrangement joins TRBV19 to TRBJ1-1; D is possibly TRBD1 (5 bases). Trimming shortened V by 6 bases and J by 1 base, and 9 bases separated the two germline ends. The CDR3 totals 13 residues. In germline, CDR1 is LNHDA, CDR2 SQIVND (reference sequence). DNA for the CDR3: TGTGCCAGTAGACTTGGGGGGAACACTGAAGCTTTCTTT. Its translation is CASRLGGNTEAFF.

This clone has a single count. The J gene is TRBJ1-4, the V gene TRBV19; unclear D gene. V was pared by 3 bases and J by 5 bases, with 10 bases between. Per germline, CDR1 LNHDA and CDR2 SQIVND (reference sequence). The CDR3 loop spans 14 amino acids. The CDR3 loop reads CASSIWEPNEKLFF. The CDR3 DNA reads TGTGCCAGTAGTATCTGGGAACCGAATGAAAAACTGTTTTTT. Supplemented by reference TRBV19 and TRBJ1-4, the full variable domain reads DGGITQSPKYLFRKEGQNVTLSCEQNLNHDAMYWYRQDPGQGLRLIYYSQIVNDFQKGDIAEGYSVSREKKESFPLTVTSAQKNPTAFYLCASSIWEPNEKLFFGSGTQLSVL.

This clone has only one observation. The CDR3 here is CASSLTGRVVDETQYF. The CDR3 DNA reads as TGTGCCAGCAGCTTAACGGGCAGGGTTGTAGACGAGACCCAGTACTTC. The J gene is TRBJ2-5, the V gene TRBV7-3; D may be TRBD1 (5 bases). The germline V and J ends were trimmed by 0 bases and 5 bases, with 16 bases remaining between them. CDR3 length: 16 residues. CDR1 is SGHTA, CDR2 FQGTGA, per germline.

This clone came up once. The chain links TRBV5-1 to TRBJ1-6, with D possibly being TRBD1 (6 bases). V shed 0 bases and J shed 11 bases, with 12 bases lying between them. Germline V gene sequence: CDR1 SGHRS, CDR2 YFSETQ. There are 14 residues in the CDR3. CDR3 loop: CASSLGLRDTPLHF. Written as DNA, the CDR3 is TGCGCCAGCAGCTTGGGCCTCAGGGACACACCCCTCCACTTT.

The chain joins TRBV10-3 to TRBJ2-7, with D perhaps TRBD1 or TRBD2 (5 bases each). Germline-derived CDR1 and CDR2 are ENHRY and SYGVKD. This CDR3 is built from 12 residues. V shed 6 bases and J shed 6 bases, with 12 bases lying between them. The CDR3 DNA is TGTGCCATCAGGGGGACCGGTGTCGAGCAGTACTTC. Its translation: CAIRGTGVEQYF.

The chain couples TRBV5-5 to TRBJ2-6; D unresolved. The CDR3 runs to 19 residues. Deletions cut 0 bases from V and 1 base from J, with 17 bases between. Germline V lookup: CDR1 SGHKS, CDR2 YYEKEE (reference sequence). The CDR3: CASSLAVGGPFSGANVLTF. For the CDR3, the DNA is TGTGCCAGCAGCTTGGCTGTAGGTGGACCCTTTTCTGGGGCCAACGTCCTGACTTTC.

This sequence joins TRBV10-3 and TRBJ1-3; 7 positions agree with TRBD1. The V gene's germline CDR1 is ENHRY and CDR2 SYGVKD. Trimming removed 2 bases from V and 0 bases from J; junction bases left unmatched: 10. The CDR3 contains 18 residues. Here the CDR3 reads CAISETPGQSLSGNTIYF. CDR3 bases: TGTGCCATCAGTGAGACCCCGGGACAGAGCCTCTCTGGAAACACCATATATTTT.

This chain links TRBV3-1 (or the pseudogene TRBV3-2) with TRBJ2-1, with no clear D. The CDR3 has 15 amino acids. Trimming took 0 bases from V and 2 from J, leaving 8 bases between them. The germline V gene has CDR1 LGHDT and CDR2 YNNKEL (reference sequence). Here the CDR3 reads CASSQDGQAYNEQFF. The CDR3 region has the DNA TGTGCCAGCAGCCAAGATGGGCAAGCCTACAATGAGCAGTTCTTC.

The rearrangement joins TRBV27 to TRBJ2-7, with D unclear. Germline assignment: CDR1 MNHEY and CDR2 SMNVEV (reference sequence). Trimming removed 3 bases at V and 2 bases at J, with 8 bases between. The CDR3 consists of 13 residues. CDR3 sequence reads: CASSFVGTYEQYF. The CDR3 DNA follows: TGTGCCAGCAGTTTTGTAGGGACCTACGAGCAGTACTTC.

This clone was seen only once. The rearrangement joins TRBV6-5 to TRBJ1-4, with D unresolved. V lost 3 bases, J lost 4 bases, and 12 bases lay in between. Germline V gene lookup returns CDR1 MNHEY and CDR2 SVGAGI. CDR3 size: 15 residues. As DNA, the CDR3 is TGTGCCAGCAGTTATTCCGGACTAATTAATGAAAAACTGTTTTTT. It is translated as CASSYSGLINEKLFF.